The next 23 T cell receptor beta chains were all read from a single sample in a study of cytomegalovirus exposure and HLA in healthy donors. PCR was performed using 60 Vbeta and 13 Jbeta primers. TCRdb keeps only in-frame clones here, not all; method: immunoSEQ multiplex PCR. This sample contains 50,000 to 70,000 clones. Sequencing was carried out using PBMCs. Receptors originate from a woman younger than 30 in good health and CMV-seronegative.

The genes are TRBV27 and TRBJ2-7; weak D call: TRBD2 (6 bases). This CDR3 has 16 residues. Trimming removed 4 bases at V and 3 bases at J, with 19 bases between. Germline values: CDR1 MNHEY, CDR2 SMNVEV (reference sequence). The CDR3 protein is CASSSSAGLPLYEQYF. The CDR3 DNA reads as TGTGCCAGCAGTTCCTCCGCGGGACTCCCTCTCTACGAGCAGTACTTC.

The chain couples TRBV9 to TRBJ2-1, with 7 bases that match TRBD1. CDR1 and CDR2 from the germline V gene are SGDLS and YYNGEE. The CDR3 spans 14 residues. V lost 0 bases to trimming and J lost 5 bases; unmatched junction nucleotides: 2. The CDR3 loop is CASSVGQGDNEQFF. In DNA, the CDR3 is TGTGCCAGCAGCGTAGGTCAGGGGGACAATGAGCAGTTCTTC.

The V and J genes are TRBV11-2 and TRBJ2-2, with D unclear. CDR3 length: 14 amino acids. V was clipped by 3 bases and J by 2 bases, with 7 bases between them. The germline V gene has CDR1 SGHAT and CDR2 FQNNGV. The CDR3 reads CASSLTTNTGELFF. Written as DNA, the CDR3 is TGTGCCAGCAGCTTGACGACAAACACCGGGGAGCTGTTTTTT.

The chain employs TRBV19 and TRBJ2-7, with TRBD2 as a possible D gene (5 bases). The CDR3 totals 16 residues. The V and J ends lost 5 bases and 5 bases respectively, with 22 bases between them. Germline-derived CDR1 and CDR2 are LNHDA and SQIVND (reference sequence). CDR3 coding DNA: TGTGCCAGTAGTTTCCCCCCGGGGATGGTGTGGGACGAGCAGTACTTC. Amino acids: CASSFPPGMVWDEQYF.

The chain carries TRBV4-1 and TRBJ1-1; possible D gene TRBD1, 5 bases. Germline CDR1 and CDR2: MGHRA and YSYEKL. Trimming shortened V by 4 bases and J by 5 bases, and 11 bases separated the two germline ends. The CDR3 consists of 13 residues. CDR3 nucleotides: TGCGCCAGCAGCCGTAATGGGGGGACTGAAGCTTTCTTT. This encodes CASSRNGGTEAFF.

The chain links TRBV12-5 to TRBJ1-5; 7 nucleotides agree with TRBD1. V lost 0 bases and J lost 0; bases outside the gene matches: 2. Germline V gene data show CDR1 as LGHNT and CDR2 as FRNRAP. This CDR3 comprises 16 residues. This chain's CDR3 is CASGLVQGYSNQPQHF. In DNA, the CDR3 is TGTGCTAGTGGTTTGGTACAGGGGTATAGCAATCAGCCCCAGCATTTT.

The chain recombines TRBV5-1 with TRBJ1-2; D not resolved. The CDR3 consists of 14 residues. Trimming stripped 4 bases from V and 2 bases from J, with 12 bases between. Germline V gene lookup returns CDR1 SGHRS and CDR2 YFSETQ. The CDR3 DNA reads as TGCGCCAGCAGCCCAGCGGCATCCAACTATGGCTACACCTTC. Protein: CASSPAASNYGYTF. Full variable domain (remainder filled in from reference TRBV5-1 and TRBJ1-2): KAGVTQTPRYLIKTRGQQVTLSCSPISGHRSVSWYQQTPGQGLQFLFEYFSETQRNKGNFPGRFSGRQFSNSRSEMNVSTLELGDSALYLCASSPAASNYGYTFGSGTRLTVV.

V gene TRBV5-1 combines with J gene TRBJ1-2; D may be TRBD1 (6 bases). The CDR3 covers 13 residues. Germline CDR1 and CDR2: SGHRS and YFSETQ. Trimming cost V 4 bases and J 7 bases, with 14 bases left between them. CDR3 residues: CASSREGGAGYTF. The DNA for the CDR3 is TGCGCCAGCAGCCGGGAAGGGGGAGCTGGCTACACCTTC.

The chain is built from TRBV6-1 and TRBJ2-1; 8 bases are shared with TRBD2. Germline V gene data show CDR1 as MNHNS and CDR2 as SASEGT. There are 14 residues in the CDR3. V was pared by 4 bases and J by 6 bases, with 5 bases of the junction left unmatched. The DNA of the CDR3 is TGTGCCAGCAGTGTCATAGCGGGGTCCAATGAGCAGTTCTTC. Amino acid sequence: CASSVIAGSNEQFF.

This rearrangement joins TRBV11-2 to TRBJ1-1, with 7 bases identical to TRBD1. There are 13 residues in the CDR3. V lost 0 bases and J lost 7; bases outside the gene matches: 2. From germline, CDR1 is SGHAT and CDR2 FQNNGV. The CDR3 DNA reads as TGTGCCAGCAGCTTAGAGTCAGGGGGTGAAGCTTTCTTT. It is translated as CASSLESGGEAFF.

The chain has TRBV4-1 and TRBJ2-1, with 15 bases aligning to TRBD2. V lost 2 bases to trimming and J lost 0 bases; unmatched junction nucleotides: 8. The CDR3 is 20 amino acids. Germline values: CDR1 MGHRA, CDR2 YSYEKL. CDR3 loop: CASSQTSGTSGRSSYNEQFF. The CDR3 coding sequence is TGCGCCAGCAGCCAAACCTCCGGGACTAGCGGGAGGAGCTCCTACAATGAGCAGTTCTTC.

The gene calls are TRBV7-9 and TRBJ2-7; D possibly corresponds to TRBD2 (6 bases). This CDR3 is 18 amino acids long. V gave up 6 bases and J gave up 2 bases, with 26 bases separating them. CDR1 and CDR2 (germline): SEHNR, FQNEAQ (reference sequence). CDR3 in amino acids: CASRTGDPGRRDAYEQYF. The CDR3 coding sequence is TGTGCCAGCAGGACTGGCGACCCGGGACGGAGGGACGCCTACGAGCAGTACTTC.

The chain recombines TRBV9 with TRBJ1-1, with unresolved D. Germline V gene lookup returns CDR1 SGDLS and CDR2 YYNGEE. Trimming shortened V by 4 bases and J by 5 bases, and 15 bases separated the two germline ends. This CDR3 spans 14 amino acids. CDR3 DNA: TGTGCCAGCAGCCCTCGGGTCCATAATACTGAAGCTTTCTTT. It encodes CASSPRVHNTEAFF.

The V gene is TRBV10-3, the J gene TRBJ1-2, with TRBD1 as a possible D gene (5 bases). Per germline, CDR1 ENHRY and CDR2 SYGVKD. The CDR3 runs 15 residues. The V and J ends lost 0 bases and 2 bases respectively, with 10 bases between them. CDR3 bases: TGTGCCATCAGTGAGTCCGGGACTGCAAACTATGGCTACACCTTC. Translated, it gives CAISESGTANYGYTF.

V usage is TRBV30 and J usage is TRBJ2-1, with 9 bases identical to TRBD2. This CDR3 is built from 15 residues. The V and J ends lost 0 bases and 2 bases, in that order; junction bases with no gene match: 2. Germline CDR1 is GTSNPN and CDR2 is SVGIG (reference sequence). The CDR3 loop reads CAWSVGTSPYNEQFF. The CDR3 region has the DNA TGTGCCTGGAGTGTCGGGACTAGCCCCTACAATGAGCAGTTCTTC.

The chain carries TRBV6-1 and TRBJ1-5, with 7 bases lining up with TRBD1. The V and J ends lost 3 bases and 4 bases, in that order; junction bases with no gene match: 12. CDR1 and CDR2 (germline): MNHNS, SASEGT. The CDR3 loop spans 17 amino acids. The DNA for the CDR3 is TGTGCCAGCAGTGAGCGGACAGGTCACTTCGGAAATCAGCCCCAGCATTTT. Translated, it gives CASSERTGHFGNQPQHF.

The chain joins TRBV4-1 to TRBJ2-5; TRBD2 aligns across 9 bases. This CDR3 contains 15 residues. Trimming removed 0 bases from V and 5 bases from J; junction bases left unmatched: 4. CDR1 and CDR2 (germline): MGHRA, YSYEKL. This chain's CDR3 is CASSQDPSGVETQYF. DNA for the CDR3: TGCGCCAGCAGCCAAGATCCTAGCGGGGTGGAGACCCAGTACTTC.

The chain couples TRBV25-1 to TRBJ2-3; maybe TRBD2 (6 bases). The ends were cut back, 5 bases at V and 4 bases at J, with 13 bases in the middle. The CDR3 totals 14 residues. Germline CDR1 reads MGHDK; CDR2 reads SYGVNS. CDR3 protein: CASSYGSVADTQYF. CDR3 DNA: TGTGCCAGCAGTTACGGGAGTGTGGCAGATACGCAGTATTTT. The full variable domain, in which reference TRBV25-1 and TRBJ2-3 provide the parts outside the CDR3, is EADIYQTPRYLVIGTGKKITLECSQTMGHDKMYWYQQDPGMELHLIHYSYGVNSTEKGDLSSESTVSRIRTEHFPLTLESARPSHTSQYLCASSYGSVADTQYFGPGTRLTVL.

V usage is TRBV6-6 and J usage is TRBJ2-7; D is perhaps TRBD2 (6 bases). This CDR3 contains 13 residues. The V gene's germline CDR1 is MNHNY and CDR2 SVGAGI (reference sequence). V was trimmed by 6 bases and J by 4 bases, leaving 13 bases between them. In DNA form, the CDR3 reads TGTGCCAGCAGCGTTAGCGGTCTATACGAGCAGTACTTC. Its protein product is CASSVSGLYEQYF.

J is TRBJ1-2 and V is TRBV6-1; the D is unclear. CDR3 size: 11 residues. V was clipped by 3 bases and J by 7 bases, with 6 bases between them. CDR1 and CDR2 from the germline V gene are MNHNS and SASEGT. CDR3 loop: CASSDSGGYTF. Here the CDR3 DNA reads TGTGCCAGCAGTGACTCGGGTGGCTACACCTTC.

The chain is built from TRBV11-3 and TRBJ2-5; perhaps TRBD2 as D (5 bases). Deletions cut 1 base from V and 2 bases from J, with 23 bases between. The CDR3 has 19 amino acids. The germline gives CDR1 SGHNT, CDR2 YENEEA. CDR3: CASSLGHEGGWAVQETQYF. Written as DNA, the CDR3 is TGTGCCAGCAGCTTAGGCCACGAGGGTGGGTGGGCGGTGCAAGAGACCCAGTACTTC.

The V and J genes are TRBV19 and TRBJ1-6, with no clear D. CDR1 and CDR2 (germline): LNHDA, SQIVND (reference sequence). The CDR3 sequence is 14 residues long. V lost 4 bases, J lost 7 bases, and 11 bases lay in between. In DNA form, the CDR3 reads TGTGCCAGTAGTACAGAAGGGAGCAATTCACCCCTCCACTTT. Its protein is CASSTEGSNSPLHF. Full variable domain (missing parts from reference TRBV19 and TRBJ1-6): DGGITQSPKYLFRKEGQNVTLSCEQNLNHDAMYWYRQDPGQGLRLIYYSQIVNDFQKGDIAEGYSVSREKKESFPLTVTSAQKNPTAFYLCASSTEGSNSPLHFGNGTRLTVT.

The CDR3 loop reads CASSHPGETQYF. CDR3 sequence (DNA): TGTGCCAGCAGTCATCCGGGGGAGACCCAGTACTTC. The chain combines TRBV7-6 with TRBJ2-5, with D possibly TRBD2 on 5 matching bases. Trimming stripped 6 bases from V and 5 bases from J, with 10 bases between. From germline, CDR1 is SGHVS and CDR2 FNYEAQ. The length of the CDR3 is 12 residues.